The source of this T cell receptor (beta chain) is a study of T cell responses to AZD1222 COVID-19 vaccine. Study findings and constraints: Donors skewed white British and female; clonal diversity was possibly underestimated. Repertoires were obtained solely post-peak T cell response. Unmutated variant regions are reportedly the target of nearly half of TCRs that are spike-specific.

Clones were sequenced by immunoSEQ multiplex PCR, and TCRdb holds only the in-frame ones, with some missing. The sample shows about 120,000 clones, 87% of them seen only once. Points on this clone: Its target is unknown. Other nucleotide sequences in the sample specify the same CDR3.

Trimming pared 2 bases from V and 1 base from J, leaving 5 bases between. Looked up from germline, CDR1 is SGHTA and CDR2 is FQGTGA. CDR3 length: 13 amino acids. This material consisted of peripheral blood, taken 28 days after the second AZD1222 dose. This chain connects TRBV7-3 to TRBJ1-1, with D unresolved. The receptor's source is an adult who received the AZD1222 COVID-19 vaccine. This CDR3 reads CASSLSGNTEAFF. CDR3 DNA sequence: TGTGCCAGCAGCTTATCAGGGAACACTGAAGCTTTCTTT.